The clone carrying this T cell receptor beta chain was detected a few times. The antigen remains undetermined. Sequencing targeted expressed TCRB transcripts, as all isolated RNA had been reverse transcribed. TCRdb's table, derived via immunoSEQ multiplex PCR, lists solely in-frame clones and lacks some. Of some 660,000 clones in the sample, around an eighth were seen once. This sample was included in a study of beta chain features in type 1 diabetes. Study-level results: Across all four CD4+ subsets, people with type 1 diabetes showed modestly shorter TCRB CDR3s.

Germline CDR1 MDHEN, CDR2 SYDVKM. CDR3 length: 9 amino acids. V was shortened by 10 bases and J by 6 bases, with 5 bases between the two germline ends. Material for sequencing was naive CD4+ T cells from blood. This clonotype was obtained from a man aged 18-30 years with type 1 diabetes. J is TRBJ2-3 and V is TRBV28, with D unclear. The CDR3 reads CAIGDTQYF. The DNA of the CDR3 is TGTGCCATCGGGGATACGCAGTATTTT. The full variable domain, completed using reference TRBV28 and TRBJ2-3, is DVKVTQSSRYLVKRTGEKVFLECVQDMDHENMFWYRQDPGLGLRLIYFSYDVKMKEKGDIPEGYSVSREKKERFSLILESASTNQTSMYLCAIGDTQYFGPGTRLTVL.